Listed here are 24 T cell receptor beta chains from one sample, sequenced in a study of blood T cell dynamics during melanoma immunotherapy. Stated time point: week 3, after first cycle of checkpoint inhibitor. Generated by immunoSEQ multiplex PCR, the TCRdb table keeps only in-frame clones and is missing some. The data show 4,300 or so clones, roughly 90% seen once. The sample was blood, taken from a patient treated with checkpoint blockade. The receptor set was obtained from a human donor with melanoma.

This clone appeared once. The rearrangement joins TRBV4-3 to TRBJ2-3; no reliable D call. Trimming stripped 0 bases from V and 1 base from J, with 5 bases between. Germline V gene sequence: CDR1 LGHNA, CDR2 YSLEER. This CDR3 comprises 14 residues. The DNA for the CDR3 is TGCGCCAGCAGCCAAGAGTCGGGCACAGATACGCAGTATTTT. This sequence encodes CASSQESGTDTQYF.

DNA for the CDR3: TGCGCCAGCAGCTTAATAGAATCCGGGGAGCTGTTTTTT. Translation gives CASSLIESGELFF. The V and J genes are TRBV5-1 and TRBJ2-2; the D is unclear. Deletions cut 2 bases from V and 6 bases from J, with 8 bases between. Germline CDR1 and CDR2: SGHRS and YFSETQ. The CDR3 length is 13 residues.

The chain combines TRBV7-2 with TRBJ2-5; D ambiguous. In germline, CDR1 is SGHTA, CDR2 FQGNSA. The CDR3 has 13 residues. V shed 1 base and J shed 2 bases, with 5 bases lying between them. This CDR3 reads CASSLVSQETQYF. CDR3 coding DNA: TGTGCCAGCAGCTTAGTCTCACAAGAGACCCAGTACTTC.

The genes are TRBV6-6 and TRBJ1-5; D is perhaps TRBD1 (5 bases). V was shortened by 3 bases and J by 1 base, with 7 bases between the two germline ends. The CDR3 length is 14 residues. CDR1 is MNHNY and CDR2 is SVGAGI in the germline V gene (reference sequence). CDR3 in amino acids: CASSYWGSNQPQHF. CDR3 coding DNA: TGTGCCAGCAGTTATTGGGGGAGCAATCAGCCCCAGCATTTT.

The chain recombines TRBV5-1 with TRBJ2-5; possibly TRBD2 for D (5 bases). The CDR3 consists of 15 residues. Germline assignment: CDR1 SGHRS and CDR2 YFSETQ. Trimming pared 1 base from V and 5 bases from J, leaving 15 bases between. The CDR3 coding sequence is TGCGCCAGCAGCTTGTCTAACGGGATGGGGGAGACCCAGTACTTC. It yields the protein CASSLSNGMGETQYF.

This CDR3 is CAGNREEDEPLHF. CDR3 coding DNA: TGTGCCGGAAACAGGGAGGAGGACGAACCCCTCCACTTT. This chain joins TRBV30 and TRBJ1-6, with D possibly being TRBD1 (6 bases). This CDR3 comprises 13 residues. Germline CDR1 and CDR2: GTSNPN and SVGIG (reference sequence). The V and J ends lost 8 bases and 12 bases respectively, with 20 bases between them.

The chain joins TRBV2 to TRBJ2-6; TRBD1 matches at 9 bases. The CDR3 loop spans 16 amino acids. Germline V gives CDR1 SNHLY, CDR2 FYNNEI. With V trimmed by 6 bases and J by 0 bases, 3 bases remained unmatched. CDR3 protein: CASRLGQGSGANVLTF. DNA for the CDR3: TGTGCCAGCAGACTGGGACAGGGCTCTGGGGCCAACGTCCTGACTTTC.

This clone showed up just a few times. The chain is built from TRBV29-1 and TRBJ1-2, with 9 bases matching TRBD1. The CDR3 loop spans 12 amino acids. The junction had 7 bases not matched to a gene; V was cut back by 6 bases and J by 8 bases. Germline-derived CDR1 and CDR2 are SQVTM and ANQGSEA. CDR3 sequence (DNA): TGCAGCGTGGGACAGGGCGGGAGCGGCTACACCTTC. It is translated as CSVGQGGSGYTF.

J is TRBJ2-1 and V is TRBV2, with unresolved D. The CDR3 is 13 residues long. The V gene's germline CDR1 is SNHLY and CDR2 FYNNEI. Trimming took 6 bases from V and 9 from J, leaving 15 bases between them. CDR3 nucleotides: TGTGCCAGCAGGGTGTCGGCTCTACTTGAGCAGTTCTTC. Encoded protein: CASRVSALLEQFF. The variable domain in full, completed from reference TRBV2 and TRBJ2-1, reads EPEVTQTPSHQVTQMGQEVILRCVPISNHLYFYWYRQILGQKVEFLVSFYNNEISEKSEIFDDQFSVERPDGSNFTLKIRSTKLEDSAMYFCASRVSALLEQFFGPGTRLTVL.

The V gene is TRBV27, the J gene TRBJ1-3; 10 nucleotides match TRBD1. CDR1 is MNHEY and CDR2 is SMNVEV in the germline V gene (reference sequence). Trimming removed 3 bases from V and 3 bases from J; junction bases left unmatched: 5. This CDR3 spans 16 amino acids. The CDR3 loop reads CASSFSGTGDGNTIYF. As DNA, the CDR3 is TGTGCCAGCAGTTTCTCCGGGACAGGGGATGGAAACACCATATATTTT.

For the CDR3, the DNA is TGTGCCAGCAGCCAAGATTTGGGACCCACCTACGAGCAGTACTTC. Translation: CASSQDLGPTYEQYF. The V gene is TRBV4-2, the J gene TRBJ2-7, with D perhaps matching TRBD1 or TRBD2 (5 bases each). V was cut by 0 bases and J by 2 bases, with 11 bases left in between. CDR1 is LGHNA and CDR2 is YNFKEQ in the germline V gene. The CDR3 runs to 15 residues.

The CDR3: CASSLDQDTGELFF. The CDR3 DNA reads as TGTGCCAGCAGCTTAGATCAGGACACCGGGGAGCTGTTTTTT. The chain carries TRBV7-6 and TRBJ2-2; D not resolved. V shed 1 base and J shed 3 bases, with 6 bases lying between them. CDR3 length: 14 amino acids. Germline CDR1 reads SGHVS; CDR2 reads FNYEAQ.

The chain is built from TRBV7-6 and TRBJ2-1; 9 positions agree with TRBD2. CDR1 and CDR2 (germline): SGHVS, FNYEAQ. V gave up 1 base and J gave up 8 bases; unmatched junction bases: 9. The CDR3 length is 16 residues. CDR3 region: CASSLGGGRALDEQFF. In DNA, the CDR3 is TGTGCCAGCAGCTTAGGGGGCGGGAGGGCCCTCGATGAGCAGTTCTTC.

The chain links TRBV6-5 to TRBJ1-5, with D uncertain. With 2 bases removed from V and 7 bases from J, the gap between germline ends came to 12 bases. Per the germline V gene, CDR1 is MNHEY and CDR2 is SVGAGI. The CDR3 contains 14 residues. In nucleotides, the CDR3 is TGTGCCAGCAGTTACAGCGGGGTAGGACAGCCCCAGCATTTT. This codes for CASSYSGVGQPQHF.

This clone was seen once. This chain uses TRBV19 with TRBJ2-2, with 9 bases aligning to TRBD2. CDR3 length equals 15 residues. Germline-derived CDR1 and CDR2 are LNHDA and SQIVND (reference sequence). J was trimmed by 7 bases and V by 2 bases; bases with no gene match: 5. The CDR3 here is CASSIRGLAGGELFF. Written as DNA, the CDR3 is TGTGCCAGTAGTATACGGGGACTAGCCGGCGGGGAGCTGTTTTTT.

This chain links TRBV27 with TRBJ2-3; 9 bases are shared with TRBD1. CDR1 is MNHEY and CDR2 is SMNVEV in the germline V gene (reference sequence). The V and J ends lost 6 bases and 3 bases, in that order; junction bases with no gene match: 10. This CDR3 comprises 16 residues. The CDR3, as DNA: TGTGCCAGCAGATTACAGGGGGCTTGGAGGACAGATACGCAGTATTTT. Translation: CASRLQGAWRTDTQYF.

This chain uses TRBV7-8 with TRBJ1-2; 9 positions match TRBD1. CDR3 length equals 16 residues. The V segment lost 2 bases and the J segment 4 bases; nucleotides outside the gene matches: 8. Germline V CDR1 and CDR2: SGHVS, FQNEAQ. The CDR3 loop is CASSLRDRVRSYGYTF. CDR3 bases: TGTGCCAGCAGCTTAAGGGACAGGGTCAGATCCTATGGCTACACCTTC. The full variable domain, its missing parts supplied by reference TRBV7-8 and TRBJ1-2, is GAGVSQSPRYKVAKRGQDVALRCDPISGHVSLFWYQQALGQGPEFLTYFQNEAQLDKSGLPSDRFFAERPEGSVSTLKIQRTQQEDSAVYLCASSLRDRVRSYGYTFGSGTRLTVV.

This chain joins TRBV19 and TRBJ2-2; perhaps TRBD2 as D (6 bases). The CDR3 runs to 14 residues. Germline V CDR1 and CDR2: LNHDA, SQIVND (reference sequence). Trimming removed 9 bases from V and 1 base from J, with 12 bases in between. CDR3 sequence: CASQSGWNTGELFF. The CDR3 DNA reads TGTGCCAGCCAGAGCGGGTGGAACACCGGGGAGCTGTTTTTT.

This chain uses TRBV7-8 with TRBJ2-7; 8 nucleotides agree with TRBD1. Losses at the gene ends were 1 base for V and 2 bases for J; bases not matched to a gene: 4. The CDR3 sequence is 15 residues long. Germline CDR1 SGHVS, CDR2 FQNEAQ. In nucleotides, the CDR3 is TGTGCCAGCAGCTTAGTTGGGGACAGGACCTACGAGCAGTACTTC. Its translation: CASSLVGDRTYEQYF.

The genes are TRBV28 and TRBJ2-1; TRBD2 aligns across 11 bases. Germline V gene sequence: CDR1 MDHEN, CDR2 SYDVKM. This CDR3 has 15 residues. J was trimmed by 2 bases and V by 5 bases; bases with no gene match: 2. As DNA, the CDR3 is TGTGCCAGCAGTGTACTAGCGGGAGCCTACAATGAGCAGTTCTTC. Its protein is CASSVLAGAYNEQFF.

This chain links TRBV7-9 with TRBJ2-1; D gene uncertain. CDR1 is SEHNR and CDR2 is FQNEAQ in the germline V gene (reference sequence). The CDR3 runs 14 residues. The germline V and J ends were trimmed by 1 base and 7 bases, with 11 bases remaining between them. CDR3 DNA: TGTGCCAGCAGCTTAGGATTAGGTGGTAATGAGCAGTTCTTC. Residues: CASSLGLGGNEQFF.

The chain uses TRBV15 and TRBJ2-5; D is unclear. Trimming removed 5 bases at V and 2 bases at J, with 15 bases between. Germline-derived CDR1 and CDR2 are LNHNV and YYDKDF (reference sequence). This CDR3 is 15 amino acids long. This CDR3 is CATSPTGRPQETQYF. The CDR3 DNA follows: TGTGCCACCAGCCCCACGGGCAGGCCACAAGAGACCCAGTACTTC.

The chain couples TRBV6-1 to TRBJ2-3; TRBD1 matches 7 bases. From germline, CDR1 is MNHNS and CDR2 SASEGT. This CDR3 is 14 amino acids long. Trimming at V came to 7 bases and at J to 2 bases, leaving 6 bases not matched to a gene. CDR3 sequence reads: CASTLGQTTDTQYF. CDR3 coding DNA: TGTGCCAGCACCTTGGGACAGACCACAGATACGCAGTATTTT.

The rearrangement links TRBV11-2 to TRBJ1-1; D is ambiguous. CDR3 size: 16 residues. The V gene's germline CDR1 is SGHAT and CDR2 FQNNGV. V was cut by 0 bases and J by 0 bases, with 11 bases left in between. DNA of the CDR3: TGTGCCAGCAGCTTAGAGGGCCAGACCATGAACACTGAAGCTTTCTTT. It is translated as CASSLEGQTMNTEAFF.